This T cell receptor beta chain appears in the sequencing data of a study of PD-L1 blockade in urothelial cancer. Overall study context: Analysis of blood occurred 3 weeks (second dose) and 6 weeks after treatment start. When blood samples were assessed, the median T cell count was about 140,000.

Every PCR was spiked with synthetic TCR analog templates. Clones were read by immunoSEQ multiplex PCR, and TCRdb kept only the in-frame ones, dropping some. The data contain tens of thousands of clones, 86% of them singletons. Patients presented with locally advanced or metastatic urothelial carcinoma. The CDR3 is made up of 14 amino acids. V dropped 2 bases and J dropped 2 bases, with 11 bases sitting between them. Per germline, CDR1 SGHRS and CDR2 YFSETQ. This clonotype originated in a man aged 60 to 75 with urothelial cancer. The starting material was PBMCs, obtained around atezolizumab (anti-PD-L1) treatment. The chain couples TRBV5-1 to TRBJ2-7, with TRBD1 as a possible D gene (5 bases). In nucleotides, the CDR3 is TGCGCCAGCAGCTTCCGCCAGGGAACCTACGAGCAGTACTTC. Translating it yields CASSFRQGTYEQYF.